Sequencing of this T cell receptor beta chain was carried out in a study of blood T cell repertoires in COVID-19. Study at large: Italy, Spain and the United States were the sources of the convalescent and acute COVID-19 samples.

Assay: immunoSEQ multiplex PCR; the TCRdb copy retains only in-frame clones and omits some. The sample lists 30,000 to 40,000 clones; around 85% were seen once. Germline V gene sequence: CDR1 MNHEY, CDR2 SVGAGI. The CDR3 spans 12 residues. V shed 7 bases and J shed 7 bases, with 12 bases lying between them. This receptor was taken from a man in his sixties with active or convalescent COVID-19. Source material: peripheral blood. J is TRBJ2-3 and V is TRBV6-5; weak D call: TRBD2 (5 bases). In nucleotides, the CDR3 is TGTGCCAGCACCTCTAGCATTAATACGCAGTATTTT. It codes for CASTSSINTQYF.